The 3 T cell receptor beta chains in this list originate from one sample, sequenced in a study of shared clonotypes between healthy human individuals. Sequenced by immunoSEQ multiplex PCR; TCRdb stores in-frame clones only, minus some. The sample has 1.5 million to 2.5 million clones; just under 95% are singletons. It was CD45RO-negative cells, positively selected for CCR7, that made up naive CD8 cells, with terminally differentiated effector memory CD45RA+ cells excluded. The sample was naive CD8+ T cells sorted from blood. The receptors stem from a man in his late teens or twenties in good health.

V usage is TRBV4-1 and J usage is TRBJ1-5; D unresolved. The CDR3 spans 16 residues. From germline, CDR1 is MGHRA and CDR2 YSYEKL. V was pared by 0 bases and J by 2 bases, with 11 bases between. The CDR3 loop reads CASSQDPGVGNQPQHF. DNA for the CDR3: TGCGCCAGCAGCCAAGATCCGGGAGTTGGCAATCAGCCCCAGCATTTT.

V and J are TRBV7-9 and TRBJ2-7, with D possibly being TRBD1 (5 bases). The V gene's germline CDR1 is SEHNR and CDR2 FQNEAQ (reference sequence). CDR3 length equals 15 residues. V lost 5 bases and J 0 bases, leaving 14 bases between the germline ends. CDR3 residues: CASSMTVSSSYEQYF. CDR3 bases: TGTGCCAGCAGCATGACAGTATCGAGCTCCTACGAGCAGTACTTC.

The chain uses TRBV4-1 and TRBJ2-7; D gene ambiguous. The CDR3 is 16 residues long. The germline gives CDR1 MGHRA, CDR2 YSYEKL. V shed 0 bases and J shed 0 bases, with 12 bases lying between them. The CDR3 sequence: CASSQDPATSSYEQYF. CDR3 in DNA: TGCGCCAGCAGCCAAGACCCAGCCACAAGCTCCTACGAGCAGTACTTC.